These 29 T cell receptor beta chains came from one sample sequenced in a study of shared clonotypes between healthy human individuals. Libraries were prepared by immunoSEQ multiplex PCR; TCRdb keeps only in-frame clonotypes and omits some of them. This table has about 500,000 clones, over 60% appearing once. What was sequenced was PBMCs. These receptors came from a woman between 40 and 55 years old in good health. Some clones in this sample may be carry-over from other donors' samples.

V and J are TRBV5-1 and TRBJ2-2, with 10 nucleotides matching TRBD2. Germline assignment: CDR1 SGHRS and CDR2 YFSETQ. Unmatched junction bases numbered 8, after V lost 7 bases and J lost 5 bases. The CDR3 is 15 amino acids. CDR3 bases: TGCGCCAGCTCGCTAGCGGGAGCAGGGACCGGGGAGCTGTTTTTT. Protein: CASSLAGAGTGELFF.

The CDR3 reads CSAPGLSEQYF. Written as DNA, the CDR3 is TGCAGTGCTCCCGGACTCTCCGAGCAGTACTTC. The chain carries TRBV20-1 and TRBJ2-7; TRBD2 might be the D (5 bases). In germline, CDR1 is DFQATT, CDR2 SNEGSKA (reference sequence). The V gene lost 5 bases and the J gene lost 6 bases, with 11 bases spanning the gap. CDR3 length equals 11 residues.

The table lists this clone with a few counts. The CDR3 DNA sequence: TGTGCCAGCAGTGAGGGTATGAACACTGAAGCTTTCTTT. This gives the protein CASSEGMNTEAFF. J is TRBJ1-1 and V is TRBV2; D gene unclear. There are 13 residues in the CDR3. The germline V and J ends were trimmed by 3 bases and 0 bases, with 5 bases remaining between them. Germline-derived CDR1 and CDR2 are SNHLY and FYNNEI.

The V and J genes are TRBV11-2 and TRBJ2-7; no firm D call. The CDR3 runs 15 residues. V was pared by 2 bases and J by 4 bases, with 15 bases between. Germline V CDR1 and CDR2: SGHAT, FQNNGV. The CDR3 reads CASSLNRATSYEQYF. DNA of the CDR3: TGTGCCAGCAGCTTAAATCGTGCGACCTCATACGAGCAGTACTTC.

The chain carries TRBV28 and TRBJ2-7; D call uncertain. CDR1 MDHEN and CDR2 SYDVKM come from the germline V gene. V lost 2 bases, J lost 3 bases, and 8 bases lay in between. This CDR3 region has 13 residues. The DNA for the CDR3 is TGTGCCAGCAGTTTAAGGCAACTCTACGAGCAGTACTTC. This sequence encodes CASSLRQLYEQYF.

This clone has only a few counts. Distinct nucleotide sequences in the sample also encode this CDR3. The rearrangement links TRBV7-3 to TRBJ2-7, with 13 bases fitting TRBD2. CDR3 length: 16 residues. J was trimmed by 5 bases and V by 6 bases; bases with no gene match: 10. The V gene's germline CDR1 is SGHTA and CDR2 FQGTGA. The CDR3 sequence: CASSSPGTSGMDEQYF. In DNA form, the CDR3 reads TGTGCCAGCAGTTCCCCCGGGACTAGCGGGATGGACGAGCAGTACTTC.

Note on this clone: The same CDR3 arises from other DNA sequences in this sample as well. The V gene is TRBV9, the J gene TRBJ2-3; D remains unclear. CDR1 and CDR2 (germline): SGDLS, YYNGEE. Trimming stripped 2 bases from V and 1 base from J, with 5 bases between. The length of the CDR3 is 13 residues. In DNA form, the CDR3 reads TGTGCCAGCAGCGTCGGCGGCACAGATACGCAGTATTTT. Its translation: CASSVGGTDTQYF.

This clone was seen only once. The V gene is TRBV2, the J gene TRBJ1-2; D remains unclear. The V end was cut by 0 bases, the J end by 0 bases, with 11 bases between. Germline V gene lookup returns CDR1 SNHLY and CDR2 FYNNEI. The CDR3 length is 16 residues. In DNA form, the CDR3 reads TGTGCCAGCAGTGAAGCAGGGCAGGCTGCTAACTATGGCTACACCTTC. The encoded protein is CASSEAGQAANYGYTF. Supplemented by reference TRBV2 and TRBJ1-2, the full variable domain reads EPEVTQTPSHQVTQMGQEVILRCVPISNHLYFYWYRQILGQKVEFLVSFYNNEISEKSEIFDDQFSVERPDGSNFTLKIRSTKLEDSAMYFCASSEAGQAANYGYTFGSGTRLTVV.

The CDR3 spells CASSLPGTNTGELFF. The CDR3 DNA sequence: TGTGCCAGCAGCTTACCCGGGACAAACACCGGGGAGCTGTTTTTT. V is TRBV13 and J is TRBJ2-2; possibly TRBD1 for D (6 bases). From germline, CDR1 is PRHDT and CDR2 FYEKMQ (reference sequence). The V end lost 2 bases, the J end lost 2 bases, and 9 bases lay between the germline ends. CDR3 length equals 15 residues.

This clone came up once. The chain uses TRBV28 and TRBJ1-2, with a weak D call TRBD1 (5 bases). CDR3 length equals 14 residues. Germline loops: CDR1 MDHEN, CDR2 SYDVKM. V was shortened by 6 bases and J by 1 base, with 12 bases between the two germline ends. CDR3 bases: TGTGCCAGCAGCCCCGGCAGGGTTAACTATGGCTACACCTTC. Translating gives CASSPGRVNYGYTF.

This rearrangement joins TRBV2 to TRBJ2-1; 9 bases fit TRBD1. V dropped 8 bases and J dropped 9; count of bases not matched to a gene: 8. This CDR3 comprises 13 residues. Germline values: CDR1 SNHLY, CDR2 FYNNEI. CDR3 DNA: TGTGCCAGCGGTCGACAGGGGGTTACTGAGCAGTTCTTC. Amino acid sequence: CASGRQGVTEQFF.

As to this clone: The identical CDR3 is also encoded by other nucleotide sequences in the sample. The chain carries TRBV28 and TRBJ2-7; no clear D. V lost 3 bases, J lost 4 bases, and 4 bases lay in between. The germline gives CDR1 MDHEN, CDR2 SYDVKM. The CDR3 sequence is 11 residues long. In DNA form, the CDR3 reads TGTGCCAGCAGTTTGATTTACGAGCAGTACTTC. Protein sequence: CASSLIYEQYF.

This chain uses TRBV7-9 with TRBJ2-7; 7 positions match TRBD2. Trimming took 5 bases from V and 1 from J; bases not matched to a gene: 17. CDR1 and CDR2 from the germline V gene are SEHNR and FQNEAQ (reference sequence). The CDR3 covers 18 residues. CDR3 nucleotides: TGTGCCAGCAGCCCCTGGGCAGATTGGGGGGGAAAGTCCTACGAGCAGTACTTC. Translation: CASSPWADWGGKSYEQYF.

This clone has a count of ten or more. The chain is built from TRBV10-2 and TRBJ2-5; 8 bases line up with TRBD1. The germline gives CDR1 WSHSY, CDR2 SAAADI. The CDR3 is made up of 15 amino acids. The junction had 8 bases not matched to a gene; V was cut back by 3 bases and J by 5 bases. In DNA, the CDR3 is TGCGCCAGCAGTGAACCCGGGACAGGTAACGAGACCCAGTACTTC. Translation: CASSEPGTGNETQYF.

The chain carries TRBV7-3 and TRBJ2-2; 9 bases match TRBD2. The CDR3 length is 17 residues. The germline V gene has CDR1 SGHTA and CDR2 FQGTGA. Trimming cost V 2 bases and J 3 bases; bases outside gene matches: 7. The CDR3 DNA is TGTGCCAGCAGCTTACACATAGCGGGAGATGACACCGGGGAGCTGTTTTTT. Translating it yields CASSLHIAGDDTGELFF.

This chain connects TRBV7-6 to TRBJ2-6, with a tentative D call TRBD1 (5 bases). CDR1 and CDR2 (germline): SGHVS, FNYEAQ. With 5 bases removed from V and 0 bases from J, the gap between germline ends came to 14 bases. This CDR3 comprises 17 residues. As DNA, the CDR3 is TGTGCCAGCAGCCCCGGACACGCAAGCTCTGGGGCCAACGTCCTGACTTTC. This translates into CASSPGHASSGANVLTF.

With respect to this clone: A far bigger clonotype differs at one base, so this is likely a read error. This chain connects TRBV5-4 to TRBJ2-7, with 7 bases identical to TRBD2. The germline V gene has CDR1 SGHNT and CDR2 YYREEE (reference sequence). The CDR3 length is 14 residues. The CDR3 spells CASSWPGLSPERYF. CDR3 nucleotide sequence: TGTGCCAGCAGCTGGCCGGGACTATCTCCCGAGCGGTACTTC.

This clone was counted a few times. The V and J genes are TRBV5-1 and TRBJ1-1, with D possibly TRBD1 on 5 matching bases. The germline V and J ends were trimmed by 3 bases and 4 bases, with 13 bases remaining between them. Germline V lookup: CDR1 SGHRS, CDR2 YFSETQ. The CDR3 has 14 residues. This CDR3 reads CASSWRGEVTEAFF. The CDR3, as DNA: TGCGCCAGCAGCTGGCGGGGGGAGGTCACTGAAGCTTTCTTT.

This chain uses TRBV10-1 with TRBJ1-1, with D possibly matching TRBD1 (6 bases). The CDR3 has 13 residues. The V gene lost 8 bases and the J gene lost 5 bases, with 15 bases spanning the gap. Germline values: CDR1 WNHNN, CDR2 SYGVQD (reference sequence). The CDR3 DNA reads TGCGCCAGCCAAAAGGGGGGCGAGACTGAAGCTTTCTTT. It codes for CASQKGGETEAFF.

This clone appeared a few times. The rearrangement uses TRBV29-1 and TRBJ1-3; possibly TRBD1 for D (6 bases). Germline CDR1 SQVTM, CDR2 ANQGSEA. Trimming left V 2 bases short and J 5 bases short, with 10 bases between. CDR3 length: 13 residues. The CDR3 coding sequence is TGCAGCGTTGAACTTACAGGGCGAAACACCATATATTTT. Protein: CSVELTGRNTIYF.

The chain combines TRBV29-1 with TRBJ2-1, with a possible D match to TRBD2 (5 bases). The CDR3 sequence is 17 residues long. V lost 6 bases, J lost 0 bases, and 21 bases lay in between. Germline V CDR1 and CDR2: SQVTM, ANQGSEA. CDR3 nucleotides: TGCAGCGTCGCCGGACGAGTAACGGGGAGCTCCTACAATGAGCAGTTCTTC. Translation gives CSVAGRVTGSSYNEQFF.

This clone was seen more than once but under ten times. With a far larger clone one base away, a read error is the likely cause. The chain has TRBV29-1 and TRBJ1-1; no firm D call. Germline CDR1 SQVTM, CDR2 ANQGSEA. This CDR3 is built from 15 residues. For the CDR3, the DNA is TGCAGCGCCGATCCTCCTACAAGAGGGAACGCTGAAGCTTTCTTT. Translated: CSADPPTRGNAEAFF.

This chain links TRBV5-8 with TRBJ1-4, with 7 bases fitting TRBD1. Germline trimming cut 0 bases from V and 4 bases from J; bases unmatched to any gene: 9. Germline lookup yields CDR1 SGHTS and CDR2 YDEGEE. The CDR3 is 17 amino acids. The CDR3 DNA follows: TGTGCCAGCAGCTTGGAAATGGGGACAGCGTATAATGAAAAACTGTTTTTT. It codes for CASSLEMGTAYNEKLFF.

The genes are TRBV9 and TRBJ2-1; weak D call: TRBD2 (6 bases). Germline V lookup: CDR1 SGDLS, CDR2 YYNGEE. V was clipped by 3 bases and J by 8 bases, with 15 bases between them. The CDR3 spans 14 residues. The CDR3 here is CASSARRAEDEQFF. In nucleotides, the CDR3 is TGTGCCAGCAGCGCCCGGAGGGCAGAAGATGAGCAGTTCTTC.

This sequence joins TRBV7-3 and TRBJ1-5; D not resolved. The CDR3 covers 17 residues. CDR1 and CDR2 (germline): SGHTA, FQGTGA. The V end was cut by 4 bases, the J end by 1 base, with 17 bases between. The CDR3 DNA reads TGTGCCAGCAGCTACTCCGGTCCCGTCGGGAGCAATCAGCCCCAGCATTTT. Translated: CASSYSGPVGSNQPQHF.

This sequence joins TRBV30 and TRBJ2-5, with TRBD2 matching over 7 bases. The CDR3 loop spans 15 amino acids. Germline V lookup: CDR1 GTSNPN, CDR2 SVGIG (reference sequence). V lost 0 bases and J lost 7; bases outside the gene matches: 11. CDR3 nucleotide sequence: TGTGCCTGGAGTGTCGCTAGCGGCTATGTGGGGACCCAGTACTTC. Its protein product is CAWSVASGYVGTQYF.

This clone was recorded at least ten times. This chain uses TRBV18 with TRBJ2-5; perhaps D is TRBD1 or TRBD2 (5 bases each). Gene TRBJ2-7 matches the end of the DNA better, so the J call may be wrong. Germline V gene sequence: CDR1 KGHSH, CDR2 LQKENI. CDR3 size: 13 residues. The CDR3 loop reads CASSPPGAYEQYF. The CDR3 nucleotides read TGTGCCAGCTCACCACCGGGGGCCTACGAGCAGTACTTC.

On this clone: Only one base separates this from a far larger clonotype, so it likely reflects a read error. CDR3 in DNA: TGTGCCAGCAGTGCTATAGTGGACACAACTAATGAAAAACTGTTTTTT. It yields the protein CASSAIVDTTNEKLFF. The genes are TRBV25-1 and TRBJ1-4; tentative D call: TRBD1 (5 bases). The V gene lost 4 bases and the J gene lost 0 bases, with 12 bases spanning the gap. CDR1 is MGHDK, CDR2 SYGVNS, per germline. The CDR3 has 16 residues.

The chain couples TRBV11-2 to TRBJ2-5; D might be TRBD1 (6 bases). Germline V gives CDR1 SGHAT, CDR2 FQNNGV. This CDR3 is built from 16 residues. V lost 1 base and J lost 0, with 12 bases in between. The CDR3 reads CASSLVGTPYQETQYF. DNA of the CDR3: TGTGCCAGCAGCTTAGTCGGGACACCGTACCAAGAGACCCAGTACTTC.